The rows below give T cell receptor beta chains drawn from one sample of a study of vaccination and CD4 T cells after COVID-19. TCRdb re-derived calls from the PCR reads in MiXCR, one entry per CDR3 protein. The sample records tens of thousands of distinct CDR3 sequences, around 50% being singletons. The sequencing here drew on CD4+ T cells from blood, taken before SARS-CoV-2 vaccination. All receptors derive from a human donor who had recovered from COVID-19. CDR3s include the opening cysteine and the closing phenylalanine or tryptophan. A D gene is named only where the DNA matches it firmly. Size is stated for part of the rows, as once, few or many counts, or as a class when the clone is expanded.

CDR3 DNA	CDR3 protein	J gene	D gene	clone size	V gene
TGCGTTCTGAAAGGGTTTTACAACACCGGGGAGCTGTTTTTT	CVLKGFYNTGELFF	TRBJ2-2	.	once	TRBV20-1
TGTGCCACCAGCAGAGGACAGGGGTGGCAGCCCCAGCATTTT	CATSRGQGWQPQHF	TRBJ1-5	TRBD1	.	TRBV15
TGCGCCAGCAGTGAGTACCCCCTAGCGGGATCCTACAATGAGCAGTTCTTC	CASSEYPLAGSYNEQFF	TRBJ2-1	TRBD2	few	TRBV10-1
TGTGCCAGCAGCCAATCGAACACCGGGGAGCTGTTTTTT	CASSQSNTGELFF	TRBJ2-2	.	.	TRBV7-9
TGCAGTGCTAGGGACAGGGGGATGCAGCCCCAGCATTTT	CSARDRGMQPQHF	TRBJ1-5	TRBD1	.	TRBV20-1
TGTGCCAGCAGCTTCTCGGCGGGGGAGCAGTACTTC	CASSFSAGEQYF	TRBJ2-7	.	.	TRBV7-2
TGTGCCAGCAGCCAAGGCTGGAACCGGGGGGGCTCCGAGCAGTACTTC	CASSQGWNRGGSEQYF	TRBJ2-7	TRBD2	.	TRBV4-2
TGTGCCAGCAGCTACCGAGGTTCGGACTTGAATACGCAGTATTTT	CASSYRGSDLNTQYF	TRBJ2-3	.	few	TRBV7-2
TGTGCCAGCAGCCGGCCCGGCCTTCAAGAGACCCAGTACTTC	CASSRPGLQETQYF	TRBJ2-5	.	few	TRBV5-4
TGTGCCAGCAGAAACAGGGGTCGGTTGGATACGCAGTATTTT	CASRNRGRLDTQYF	TRBJ2-3	TRBD1	.	TRBV6-2/TRBV6-3
TGTGCCACCAGCGATACCGGGACCCTCTATGGCTACACCTTC	CATSDTGTLYGYTF	TRBJ1-2	.	few	TRBV15
TGTGCCAGTGGGTCAGGGCAGGGCAGTAACCCCGGGGAGCTGTTTTTT	CASGSGQGSNPGELFF	TRBJ2-2	.	few	TRBV7-8
TGCGCCAGCAGCCAGGGAGGGGACAGTACCTACAATGAGCAGTTCTTC	CASSQGGDSTYNEQFF	TRBJ2-1	.	.	TRBV4-1
TGTGCCAGCAGCATGGCGGCGCCGTATGGCTACACCTTC	CASSMAAPYGYTF	TRBJ1-2	.	.	TRBV7-9
TGTGCCAGCAGTAGGACAGGGTCCAATGAGCAGTTCTTC	CASSRTGSNEQFF	TRBJ2-1	TRBD1	once	TRBV7-3
TGTGCCAGCAGCTTGACAGGGATGAACACTGAAGCTTTCTTT	CASSLTGMNTEAFF	TRBJ1-1	TRBD1	.	TRBV7-2
TGTGCCATCAGGGAGCGGGCTTCGGAAGATACGCAGTATTTT	CAIRERASEDTQYF	TRBJ2-3	.	.	TRBV10-3
TGTGCCAGCAGCTCCGTTTGGGAGACCCAGTACTTC	CASSSVWETQYF	TRBJ2-5	.	.	TRBV7-2
TGCAGTGCTGTGGCTAGGGGTCTAGCGGCCTCCTACGAGCAGTACTTC	CSAVARGLAASYEQYF	TRBJ2-7	TRBD2	.	TRBV20-1
TGTGCCAGCACACAGACAGTTCGCTCCTACGAGCAGTACTTC	CASTQTVRSYEQYF	TRBJ2-7	.	.	TRBV19
TGTGCCAGCAGCGTGGAAGACGGGACTGAAGCCTTCTTT	CASSVEDGTEAFF	TRBJ1-1	.	.	TRBV9
TGTGCCAGCAGCAAGGGGGAGGGGGACACTGAAGCTTTCTTT	CASSKGEGDTEAFF	TRBJ1-1	.	.	TRBV21-1
TGTGGCAGCAGTTACGGGTCCGAGGGAGCAGATACGCAGTATTTT	CGSSYGSEGADTQYF	TRBJ2-3	.	.	TRBV6-2/TRBV6-3
TGTGCCAGTAGTGTGACTAGACTGGGTAATGAGCAGTTCTTC	CASSVTRLGNEQFF	TRBJ2-1	.	.	TRBV19
TGTGCCAGCAGTGTTGTTAGCTTCGGGACAGCTGGAAACACCATATATTTT	CASSVVSFGTAGNTIYF	TRBJ1-3	TRBD1	.	TRBV6-1
TGTGCCAGTACTATAGGACAGGGGGTTTACACTGAAGCTTTCTTT	CASTIGQGVYTEAFF	TRBJ1-1	TRBD1	.	TRBV19